The sequence of this T cell receptor beta chain was determined in a study of regulatory T cells in long-lasting Graves disease. Construction of TCR beta libraries relied on iRepertoire HTBI primers and on Arm-PCR targeting CDR3 regions. Each CDR3 protein is one row after TCRdb ran MiXCR on the multiplex PCR reads. The sample comprises 400,000 to 500,000 distinct CDR3 sequences, roughly 22% of which are singletons, and 10% to 15% rests with the top ten. This clonotype was counted many times. Sample time point: persistent/refractory GD, antithyroid drugs over 5 years with positive TRAb. From PBMCs, RNA was extracted and then used to make the TCR library. Each of the patients was recruited from an endocrinology department situated in Xi'an, China. The V end lost 3 bases, the J end lost 5 bases, and 16 bases lay between the germline ends. The germline V gene has CDR1 SGHNT and CDR2 YENEEA. This CDR3 contains 15 residues.

The TCR was taken from a female donor with Graves disease. The chain joins TRBV11-3 to TRBJ2-5; D is possibly TRBD1 or TRBD2 (6 bases each). This sample comprised peripheral blood mononuclear cells (PBMCs), obtained when the disease was refractory, from a patient treated with antithyroid drugs. The CDR3 sequence is CASSLFSEGGETQYF. The CDR3 DNA is TGTGCCAGCAGCTTGTTTAGCGAGGGGGGTGAGACCCAGTACTTC.